This T cell receptor (beta chain) was sequenced during a study of T cells in Graves' hyperthyroidism and ophthalmopathy. Study context: Before any treatment, at initial diagnosis, peripheral blood was collected. Regarding the study as a whole: In the analysis, a 13 V-J model separated ophthalmopathy from stable hyperthyroidism. Ophthalmopathy got predicted by the model a median 6.5 months before its onset.

This clonotype was counted ten times or more. Its matching antigen is unknown. TCR beta CDR3 regions were amplified from RNA. When the TCR CDR3 underwent first-round RT-PCR, the HTBI primer set was used. TCRdb ran MiXCR on the multiplex PCR reads and lists one entry per CDR3 protein. The table has some 200,000 distinct CDR3 sequences, under 20% seen once. Orbital computed tomography, thyroid ultrasound, serum thyroxine and TRAb, and clinical symptoms together informed the diagnoses. This CDR3 has 13 amino acids. The V end lost 4 bases, the J end lost 8 bases, and 9 bases lay between the germline ends. This receptor was obtained from a man aged 45-60 years with Graves' hyperthyroidism. The chain recombines TRBV12-3 or TRBV12-4 with TRBJ1-6; D is perhaps TRBD1 (6 bases). The source material was blood. The CDR3 region is CASSSTGDSPLHF. CDR3 DNA: TGTGCCAGCAGTTCGACAGGCGATTCACCCCTCCACTTT.